These 6 T cell receptor beta chains originate from one sample sequenced in a study of Tregs in tolerant kidney transplant recipients. Mixed chimerism was transient after nonmyeloablative marrow transplants from related graft donors. Only in-frame clones appear in the TCRdb table, and some are missing; sequencing was by immunoSEQ multiplex PCR. This sample's table has about 11,000 clones. The starting material was CD8+ T cells from blood (PBMCs), obtained 24 months after the transplant. These receptor sequences come from a human patient who received a combined kidney and bone marrow transplant. A subset of T cells may come from the graft donor.

Notes on this clone: The read stops 3 residues short of the end of the CDR3; the missing end is completed from the germline J gene. The gene calls are TRBV6-2 or TRBV6-3 and TRBJ2-1, with 8 bases aligning to TRBD2. The trim removed 7 bases at V and 6 bases at J, leaving 5 bases unmatched. Germline V gene data show CDR1 as MNHEY and CDR2 as SVGEGT. This CDR3 is 13 amino acids long. The CDR3 protein is CASNLGLVNEQFF. CDR3 bases read: TGTGCCAGCAACTTGGGACTAGTCAATGAG.

About this clone itself: The read ends 3 residues shy of where the CDR3 ends; the end is completed using the germline J gene. V usage is TRBV13 and J usage is TRBJ2-2, with TRBD2 identical over 8 bases. Looked up from germline, CDR1 is PRHDT and CDR2 is FYEKMQ (reference sequence). The CDR3 length is 14 residues. Losses at the gene ends were 6 bases for V and 3 bases for J; bases not matched to a gene: 3. The CDR3 reads CASRRGEDTGELFF. The sequenced CDR3 bases are TGTGCCAGCAGGCGGGGGGAGGACACCGGGGAG.

A remark on this clone: With the read ending 3 residues before the CDR3 end, the germline J gene is used to fill in that end. V gene TRBV20-1 combines with J gene TRBJ2-7, with 8 positions matching TRBD1. V lost 1 base to trimming and J lost 3 bases; unmatched junction nucleotides: 14. The CDR3 runs 17 residues. The germline V gene encodes CDR1 DFQATT and CDR2 SNEGSKA (reference sequence). CDR3 bases read: TGCAGTGCTAGAGGAGTTAAGGGGACAGGACTCTTCTACGAG. It encodes CSARGVKGTGLFYE. The complete CDR3 reads CSARGVKGTGLFYEQYF.

On this clone: The missing CDR3 end, 3 residues past where the read stops, is filled in from the germline J gene. This chain uses TRBV7-2 with TRBJ2-7, with 10 bases that match TRBD2. The length of the CDR3 is 15 residues. Losses at the gene ends were 4 bases for V and 0 bases for J; bases not matched to a gene: 3. Germline values: CDR1 SGHTA, CDR2 FQGNSA. The CDR3 bases that were read are TGTGCCAGCAGCTCGTGGACTAGCGGCTCCTACGAG. Residues: CASSSWTSGSYE. The whole CDR3 region reads CASSSWTSGSYEQYF.

Remarks on this clone: Read sequence stops 3 residues before the CDR3 end, and the germline J gene provides the missing end. This chain joins TRBV7-6 and TRBJ2-7, with a weak D call TRBD1 (6 bases). Trimming took 1 base from V and 3 from J, leaving 7 bases between them. The CDR3 is made up of 13 amino acids. CDR1 SGHVS and CDR2 FNYEAQ come from the germline V gene. Partial CDR3 DNA: TGTGCCAGCAGCTTAGGGGGACACTACGAG. Amino acid sequence: CASSLGGHYE. The full CDR3 protein reads CASSLGGHYEQYF.

A word on this clone: With the read ending 3 residues before the CDR3 end, the germline J gene is used to fill in that end. The chain couples TRBV10-3 to TRBJ2-1, with a weak D call TRBD2 (5 bases). Per the germline V gene, CDR1 is ENHRY and CDR2 is SYGVKD. Trimming took off 8 bases at V and 4 bases at J, with 15 bases between the two ends. The CDR3 runs 14 residues. Incomplete CDR3 DNA: TGTGCCATCGGCTCGGCGGGCCCTTACAATGAG. Its protein is CAIGSAGPYNE. The CDR3, in full, reads CAIGSAGPYNEQFF.